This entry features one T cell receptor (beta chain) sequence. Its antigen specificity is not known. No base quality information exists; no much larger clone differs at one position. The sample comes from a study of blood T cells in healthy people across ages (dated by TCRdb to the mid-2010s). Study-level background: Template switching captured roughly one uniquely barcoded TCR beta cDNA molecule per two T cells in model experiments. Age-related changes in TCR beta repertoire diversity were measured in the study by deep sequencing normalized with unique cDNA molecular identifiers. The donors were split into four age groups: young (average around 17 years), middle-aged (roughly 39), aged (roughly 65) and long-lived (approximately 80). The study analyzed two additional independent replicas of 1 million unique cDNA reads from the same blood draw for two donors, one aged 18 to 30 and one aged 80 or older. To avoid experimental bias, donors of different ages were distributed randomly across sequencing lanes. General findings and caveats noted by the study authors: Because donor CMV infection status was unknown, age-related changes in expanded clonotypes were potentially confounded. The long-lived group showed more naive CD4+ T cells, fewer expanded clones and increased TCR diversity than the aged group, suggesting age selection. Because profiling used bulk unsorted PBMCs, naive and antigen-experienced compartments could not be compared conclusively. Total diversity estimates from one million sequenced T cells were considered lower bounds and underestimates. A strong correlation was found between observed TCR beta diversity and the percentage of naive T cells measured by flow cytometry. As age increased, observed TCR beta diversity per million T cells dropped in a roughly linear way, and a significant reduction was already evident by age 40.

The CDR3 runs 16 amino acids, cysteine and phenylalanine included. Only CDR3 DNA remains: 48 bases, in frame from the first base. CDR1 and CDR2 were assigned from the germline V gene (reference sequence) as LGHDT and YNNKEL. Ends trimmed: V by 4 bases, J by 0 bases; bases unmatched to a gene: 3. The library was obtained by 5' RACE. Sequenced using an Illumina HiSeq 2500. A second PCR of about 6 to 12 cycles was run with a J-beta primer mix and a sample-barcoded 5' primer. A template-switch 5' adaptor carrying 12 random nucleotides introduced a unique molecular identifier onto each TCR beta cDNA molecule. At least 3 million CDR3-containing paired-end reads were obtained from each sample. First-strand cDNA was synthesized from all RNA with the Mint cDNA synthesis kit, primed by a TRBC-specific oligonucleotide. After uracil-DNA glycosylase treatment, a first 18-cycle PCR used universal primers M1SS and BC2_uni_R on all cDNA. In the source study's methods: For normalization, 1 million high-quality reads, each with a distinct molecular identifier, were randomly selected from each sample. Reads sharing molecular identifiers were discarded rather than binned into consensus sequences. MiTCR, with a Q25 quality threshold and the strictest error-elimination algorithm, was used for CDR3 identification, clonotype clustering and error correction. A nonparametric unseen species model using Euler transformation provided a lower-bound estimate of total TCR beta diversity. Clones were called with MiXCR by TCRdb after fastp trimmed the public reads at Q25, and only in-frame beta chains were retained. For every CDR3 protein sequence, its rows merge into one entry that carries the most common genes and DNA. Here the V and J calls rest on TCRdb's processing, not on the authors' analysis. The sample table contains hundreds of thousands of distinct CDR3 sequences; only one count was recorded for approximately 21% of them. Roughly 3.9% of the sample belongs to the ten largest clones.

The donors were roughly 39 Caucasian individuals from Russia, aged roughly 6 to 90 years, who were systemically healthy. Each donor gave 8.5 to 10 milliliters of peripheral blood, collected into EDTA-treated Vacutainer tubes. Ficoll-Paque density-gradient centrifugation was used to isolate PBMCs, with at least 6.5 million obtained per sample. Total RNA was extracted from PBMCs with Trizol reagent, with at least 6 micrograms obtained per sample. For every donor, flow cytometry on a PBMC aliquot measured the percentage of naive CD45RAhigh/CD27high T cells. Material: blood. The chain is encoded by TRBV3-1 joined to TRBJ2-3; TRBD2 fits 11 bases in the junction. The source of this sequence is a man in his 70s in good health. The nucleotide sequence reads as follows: TGTGCCAGCAGCCTCCGGACTAGCGGGAGCACAGATACGCAGTATTTT. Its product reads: CASSLRTSGSTDTQYF.